The rows below give T cell receptor beta chains drawn from one sample of a study of radiation and T cells in renal cell carcinoma. Clones were sequenced by immunoSEQ multiplex PCR, and TCRdb holds only the in-frame ones, with some missing. In the table there are about 50,000 clones, approximately 80% of which are singletons. The sequences come from blood, collected from a patient whose treatment included radiotherapy and nephrectomy. The receptors were gathered from a woman in her seventies with renal cell carcinoma. The conserved cysteine and the conserved F or W are not part of the CDR3 here. Each record gives: J gene, V gene, CDR3 protein.

TRBJ1-2	TRBV5-1	ASSSDTSYVYT
TRBJ1-2	TRBV11-2	ASSLGGGYGYT
TRBJ2-1	TRBV4-3	ASSQDWTSGASNNEQF
TRBJ2-2	TRBV9	ASNPAGRNTGELF
TRBJ1-3	TRBV19	ASSEKGLGNTIY
TRBJ2-1	TRBV2	ASSGSAGEQF
TRBJ2-7	TRBV5-1	ASSEVAGTYEQY
TRBJ1-5	TRBV5-6	ASSVWGPGGFQPQH
TRBJ2-2	TRBV4-3	ASSQDSSANTGELF
TRBJ1-2	TRBV23-1	ASSRCWGGDRSPGWYGYT
TRBJ2-5	TRBV4-3	ASSQEGLGETQY
TRBJ2-5	TRBV7-9	ASSLDRTSFQETQY
TRBJ2-7	TRBV5-1	ASSLEPPDRGYEQY
TRBJ2-1	TRBV7-2	ASSLAVGATSYNEQF
TRBJ1-2	TRBV29-1	SVKGGADYGYT
TRBJ2-2	TRBV15	ATSRGQNTGELF
TRBJ2-1	TRBV7-6	ASSPAAYNEQF
TRBJ2-2	TRBV9	ASSVLLGEAGTGELF
TRBJ2-2	TRBV19	ATNEAANTGELF
TRBJ2-2	TRBV5-6	ASSLQNTGELF
TRBJ1-5	TRBV9	ASSAQGGINQPQH
TRBJ2-2	TRBV29-1	SVVDTGELF
TRBJ2-2	TRBV4-3	ASSQGPSGRGTGELF
TRBJ2-7	TRBV2	ASRKTGGEQY
TRBJ2-7	TRBV7-9	ASSPWGSGRGTEQY